Listed below are T cell receptor beta chains from one sample, sequenced in a study of T cell changes during pregnancy in multiple sclerosis. Only in-frame clones appear in the TCRdb table, and some are missing; sequencing was by immunoSEQ multiplex PCR. This sample has about 70,000 clones, with around 94% found just once. The input for sequencing was peripheral blood, taken in the second trimester of pregnancy. The receptors stem from a female donor in good health, enrolled as a control in a pregnancy study. Both conserved end residues are part of each CDR3. Each record gives: V gene, D gene, clone size, J gene, CDR3 DNA, CDR3 protein. A D gene is named only where the DNA matches it firmly. Clone size is given for some rows only: seen once, a few or many times, or a class if the clone is expanded.

>TRBV5-6|TRBD1|-|TRBJ1-1
TGTGCCAGCAAGACAGGGGAGAACACTGAAGCTTTCTTT
CASKTGENTEAFF
>TRBV27|-|-|TRBJ1-1
TGTGCCAGCAGGGGGGGCACTGAAGCTTTCTTT
CASRGGTEAFF
>TRBV11-2|TRBD1|-|TRBJ1-5
TGTGCCAGCAGCTTTTCAGGACAGGGCAATCAGCCCCAGCATTTT
CASSFSGQGNQPQHF
>TRBV9|TRBD1|-|TRBJ2-4
TGTGCCAGCAGCGTAGGTATTATGGGACAGTCTCAAAACATTCAGTACTTC
CASSVGIMGQSQNIQYF
>TRBV15|-|-|TRBJ2-2
TGTGCCACCAGCTCTAGGGGGGGACCCGGGGAGCTGTTTTTT
CATSSRGGPGELFF
>TRBV30|-|-|TRBJ1-2
TGTGCCTGGTCATTCGGGAAGGGCTACACCTTC
CAWSFGKGYTF
>TRBV4-1|TRBD2|once|TRBJ2-3
TGCGCCAGCAGCCAAGCAGCTAGCGGGGGGGCATTGGATACGCAGTATTTT
CASSQAASGGALDTQYF
>TRBV7-2|TRBD1|-|TRBJ1-1
TGTGCCAGCAGCTTGGAGACAGGGGGGCACACTGAAGCTTTCTTT
CASSLETGGHTEAFF
>TRBV15|TRBD1|once|TRBJ2-6
TGTGCCAGCATGGACAGGGCCAGCTCTGGGGCCAACGTCCTGACTTTC
CASMDRASSGANVLTF
>TRBV6-5|TRBD1|-|TRBJ2-7
TGTGCCAGCAGGGGCAGGGGGCTTTCCTACGAGCAGTACTTC
CASRGRGLSYEQYF
>TRBV7-2|TRBD1|-|TRBJ1-5
TGTGCCAGCAGCACCCACAGGGGGCACCAGCCCCAGCATTTT
CASSTHRGHQPQHF
>TRBV18|-|-|TRBJ2-2
TGTGCCAGCTCACCCTCAGTCTCAAACACCGGGGAGCTGTTTTTT
CASSPSVSNTGELFF
>TRBV27|-|-|TRBJ1-3
TGTGCCAGCGCAACCTCGTCTAACGTAGACTCTGGAAACACCATATATTTT
CASATSSNVDSGNTIYF
>TRBV6-1|TRBD1|-|TRBJ2-6
TGTGCCAGCAGTGAAAGGGGTCCAGGGGGCACTGGGGCCAACGTCCTGACTTTC
CASSERGPGGTGANVLTF
>TRBV27|TRBD1|-|TRBJ1-4
TGTGCCAGCAGTTTTGAGGGACTGACAGGGCCTGCTGCCACTAATGAAAAACTGTTTTTT
CASSFEGLTGPAATNEKLFF
>TRBV28|TRBD1|-|TRBJ1-4
TGTGCCAGCAGTTTCTTCCCACAGGGGCTGAATGAAAAACTGTTTTTT
CASSFFPQGLNEKLFF
>TRBV9|TRBD2|-|TRBJ2-5
TGTGCCAGCAGCCCCTCGCGGGGGGGCCTGGAGACCCAGTACTTC
CASSPSRGGLETQYF
>TRBV6-6|-|-|TRBJ2-6
TGTGCCAGCAGTTACTCCCAGGCTGGGGCCAACGTCCTGACTTTC
CASSYSQAGANVLTF
>TRBV28|-|-|TRBJ2-7
TGTGCCAGCAGTTTACCGGTAACCTACGAGCAGTACTTC
CASSLPVTYEQYF
>TRBV6-5|TRBD2|-|TRBJ2-1
TGTGCCAGCATCCCTAGCGGTAACAATGAGCAGTTCTTC
CASIPSGNNEQFF
>TRBV28|TRBD1|-|TRBJ1-6
TGTGCCAGCACCACAGGGGAAGCCTATAATTCACCCCTCCACTTT
CASTTGEAYNSPLHF
>TRBV5-5|TRBD2|-|TRBJ2-7
TGTGCCAGCAGCTCCCTGGCAAGCGGGATCCTACGGGAGCAGTACTTC
CASSSLASGILREQYF
>TRBV7-8|TRBD1|-|TRBJ1-3
TGTGCCAGCAGCTTAGGGGGGAAGGACAGGGGGCGTGGAAACACCATATATTTT
CASSLGGKDRGRGNTIYF
>TRBV15|-|-|TRBJ1-5
TGTGCCACCAGTACAGGTCGCAATCAGCCCCAGCATTTT
CATSTGRNQPQHF